This entry describes one T cell receptor beta chain. The specificity of this receptor is unknown. Per-base quality was not reported, and no clone a single base away is much larger than it. The entry originates in a study of blood T cell repertoires in COVID-19 (dated by TCRdb to about 2020). About the investigation overall: Samples covering the acute and convalescent phases of COVID-19 were provided by collaborators in the United States, Italy and Spain. The dataset comprised deeply sampled blood TCRbeta repertoires from subjects exposed to, actively infected with, or recovered from COVID-19. Where available, HLA class I and class II types were taken from metadata supplied by the sample provider and were not determined by assay-based typing. A de-identified subject ID, COVID-19 status, age in years and sex were almost always included in the sample metadata. A freely available public database, intended as a resource for researchers studying the immune response to SARS-CoV-2, is where the repertoires were released. The prospective study material was composed of cDNA or gDNA derived from T cells, B-cell-depleted T cells, or PBMCs. Samples were obtained from the ongoing ImmuneRACE study (first 160 participants) and from approximately 1,200 subjects provided by 6 global collaborators. Results the study describes overall, beyond this receptor: How much clinical and demographic metadata was included differed by source and by participant, and the metadata was provided uncurated.

A second Seattle source provided samples from volunteer blood donors who had recovered from COVID-19. Each collaborating institution followed its own protocols to collect whole blood in K2EDTA tubes. For TCRbeta analysis, collaborators shipped samples in one of three forms: frozen whole blood, isolated PBMCs, or DNA extracted from either of those sample types. TCRbeta CDR3 regions were amplified from genomic DNA using the immunoSEQ Assay, a bias-controlled multiplex PCR. From the authors' description of their analysis: The number of nucleated cells in each sample was estimated from the amplification of reference gene primers within the assay. To quantify the absolute abundance of each unique TCRbeta CDR3 rearrangement, sequence reads were collapsed and filtered. For each sample, productive Simpson clonality was calculated as the square root of Simpson's diversity index across productive rearrangements. TCRdb stores this immuneACCESS table with in-frame sequences only. Part of the clones is absent; in the studies checked, under half of the shortfall reflects unresolved V genes, and no reason is known for the rest. V, J and clone size derive from that table, while D and trimming were established from the DNA sequence. This sample has 300,000 to 400,000 clones in its table, and 70% to 90% of those were observed once. The biggest ten clones account for 7.8% of the sample.

The germline V gene (reference sequence) gives CDR1 as LGHDT and CDR2 as YNNKEL. The CDR3 holds 15 amino acids from the cysteine to the phenylalanine. Only the CDR3 DNA stays, 45 bases, in frame from base 1. The junction shows trimming of 1 base on V and 9 bases on J, plus 19 bases between the germline ends. The clonotype originates from a woman between 50 and 59 years old who had recovered from COVID-19. This chain is built from TRBV3-1 (or the pseudogene TRBV3-2) and TRBJ2-7, with TRBD1 as a weak D call on 7 bases. Sequenced material: peripheral blood. The nucleotide sequence is TGTGCCAGCAGCCAAGGGCCGACAGGGAGGTTCGGGCAGTACTTC. It translates as CASSQGPTGRFGQYF.